This is a list of T cell receptor beta chains from one sample in a study of glioma-infiltrating T cells after dendritic cell vaccination. Clones were read by immunoSEQ multiplex PCR, and TCRdb kept only the in-frame ones, dropping some. The sample has around 60,000 clones, about 89% seen once. The source material was blood, sampled after dendritic cell vaccination. Receptors were obtained from a human donor with glioblastoma. Each CDR3 is given with its conserved first and last residue. The order of the fields is V gene, clone size, D gene, J gene, CDR3 protein, CDR3 DNA. The D gene is left open where the match is weak. Clone sizes are given selectively: once, few, many, or a class where the clone is expanded.

V: TRBV9
size: -
D: TRBD1
J: TRBJ1-1
CDR3: CASRGQAANTEAFF
DNA: TGTGCCAGCAGGGGACAGGCAGCAAACACTGAAGCTTTCTTT

V: TRBV7-7
size: -
D: TRBD1
J: TRBJ2-7
CDR3: CASSLDRTSEQYF
DNA: TGTGCCAGCAGCTTGGACAGGACCTCCGAGCAGTACTTC

V: TRBV25-1
size: once
D: -
J: TRBJ1-2
CDR3: CASSRTEYGYTF
DNA: TGTGCCAGCAGTAGGACAGAATATGGCTACACCTTC

V: TRBV11-2
size: once
D: -
J: TRBJ2-1
CDR3: CASSLGLANNEQFF
DNA: TGTGCCAGCAGCCTGGGACTGGCCAACAATGAGCAGTTCTTC

V: TRBV7-6
size: -
D: -
J: TRBJ2-5
CDR3: CASSLGGGQETQYF
DNA: TGTGCCAGCAGCTTAGGAGGTGGGCAAGAGACCCAGTACTTC

V: TRBV5-1
size: few
D: TRBD2
J: TRBJ2-3
CDR3: CASSPTSADTQYF
DNA: TGCGCCAGCAGCCCGACTAGCGCAGATACGCAGTATTTT

V: TRBV7-2
size: -
D: -
J: TRBJ2-7
CDR3: CASSLEGREYEQYF
DNA: TGTGCCAGCAGCTTAGAAGGCAGGGAATACGAGCAGTACTTC

V: TRBV5-3
size: -
D: TRBD1
J: TRBJ2-1
CDR3: CARRQPGQSSYNEQFF
DNA: TGTGCCAGAAGGCAACCGGGACAGAGCTCCTACAATGAGCAGTTCTTC

V: TRBV2
size: -
D: -
J: TRBJ1-4
CDR3: CASRDRGEKLFF
DNA: TGTGCCAGCAGGGACAGAGGGGAAAAACTGTTTTTT

V: TRBV2
size: -
D: TRBD1
J: TRBJ1-1
CDR3: CASTTGEGTEAFF
DNA: TGTGCCAGCACTACAGGGGAAGGCACTGAAGCTTTCTTT

V: TRBV27
size: -
D: TRBD2
J: TRBJ2-7
CDR3: CASSWTSGGYEQYF
DNA: TGTGCCAGCAGTTGGACTAGCGGGGGCTACGAGCAGTACTTC

V: TRBV5-1
size: -
D: TRBD1
J: TRBJ2-7
CDR3: CASSSGQGPYEQYF
DNA: TGCGCCAGCAGCTCAGGACAGGGCCCCTACGAGCAGTACTTC

V: TRBV7-2
size: -
D: -
J: TRBJ2-3
CDR3: CASSLGSGVVTDTQYF
DNA: TGTGCCAGCAGCTTAGGGTCGGGAGTCGTTACAGATACGCAGTATTTT

V: TRBV7-2
size: -
D: TRBD2
J: TRBJ2-2
CDR3: CASTPLGSGGPGTGELFF
DNA: TGTGCCAGCACCCCGCTGGGGAGCGGGGGGCCCGGAACCGGGGAGCTGTTTTTT

V: TRBV27
size: few
D: TRBD1
J: TRBJ2-2
CDR3: CASSKFRDRGAGELFF
DNA: TGTGCCAGCAGTAAATTCCGGGACAGGGGGGCCGGGGAGCTGTTTTTT

V: TRBV10-3
size: -
D: -
J: TRBJ1-4
CDR3: CAISEQEAANEKLFF
DNA: TGTGCCATCAGTGAGCAGGAGGCGGCTAATGAAAAACTGTTTTTT